Listed here are 27 T cell receptor beta chains from one sample, sequenced in a study of T cells in Graves' hyperthyroidism and ophthalmopathy. TCR beta CDR3 region amplification was performed from RNA transcripts. Initially, a first-round RT-PCR of the TCR CDR3 employed the HTBI primer set. TCRdb called the multiplex PCR reads again in MiXCR, with one record for every CDR3 protein. The table shows 530,000 or so distinct CDR3 sequences, with approximately 44% occurring only once. Source material: peripheral blood or thyroid tissue (not recorded which). The receptors were gathered from a young woman with Graves' hyperthyroidism.

This clonotype was observed at least ten times. The rearrangement joins TRBV6-5 to TRBJ2-5; tentatively, D is TRBD2 (6 bases). V gave up 7 bases and J gave up 2 bases, with 14 bases separating them. CDR1 is MNHEY and CDR2 is SVGAGI in the germline V gene. The CDR3 runs to 14 residues. CDR3: CASNPRGRQETQYF. The CDR3 DNA is TGTGCCAGCAACCCACGGGGGAGACAAGAGACCCAGTACTTC.

J is TRBJ2-1 and V is TRBV11-1, with D possibly being TRBD1 or TRBD2 (5 bases each). CDR3 length: 15 residues. CDR1 and CDR2 from the germline V gene are SGHAT and FQDESV (reference sequence). V was shortened by 6 bases and J by 5 bases, with 17 bases between the two germline ends. CDR3 amino acids: CASSSPGTPDNEQFF. For the CDR3, the DNA is TGTGCCAGCAGTTCCCCCGGGACCCCAGACAATGAGCAGTTCTTC. The full variable domain, with the rest looked up from reference TRBV11-1 and TRBJ2-1, is EAEVAQSPRYKITEKSQAVAFWCDPISGHATLYWYRQILGQGPELLVQFQDESVVDDSQLPKDRFSAERLKGVDSTLKIQPAELGDSAMYLCASSSPGTPDNEQFFGPGTRLTVL.

The CDR3 reads CASSPIWDSYTF. The CDR3 coding sequence is TGTGCCAGCAGCCCGATATGGGACAGCTACACCTTC. The genes are TRBV7-9 and TRBJ1-2, with D perhaps matching TRBD1 (6 bases). CDR3 length: 12 amino acids. The V and J ends lost 5 bases and 9 bases respectively, with 13 bases between them. From germline, CDR1 is SEHNR and CDR2 FQNEAQ (reference sequence).

This clonotype was seen once. A much larger clone lies one base from this, so it may be a read error. The V gene is TRBV12-3 or TRBV12-4, the J gene TRBJ2-7; 7 bases match TRBD1. This CDR3 has 13 amino acids. The CDR3 loop reads CASRSTGPYEQCF. CDR3 sequence (DNA): TGTGCCAGCAGATCGACAGGGCCCTACGAGCAGTGCTTC.

The V and J genes are TRBV7-2 and TRBJ2-5, with 7 bases lining up with TRBD1. The CDR3 consists of 13 residues. Per the germline V gene, CDR1 is SGHTA and CDR2 is FQGNSA. V was pared by 2 bases and J by 5 bases, with 2 bases of the junction left unmatched. The CDR3, as DNA: TGTGCCAGCAGCTTATCGACAGGGGAGACCCAGTACTTC. Residues: CASSLSTGETQYF. The full variable domain, rest sourced from reference TRBV7-2 and TRBJ2-5, is GAGVSQSPSNKVTEKGKDVELRCDPISGHTALYWYRQSLGQGLEFLIYFQGNSAPDKSGLPSDRFSAERTGGSVSTLTIQRTQQEDSAVYLCASSLSTGETQYFGPGTRLLVL.

This clonotype occurred many times. The chain couples TRBV25-1 to TRBJ1-1, with 9 bases aligning to TRBD1. Per germline, CDR1 MGHDK and CDR2 SYGVNS. This CDR3 contains 16 residues. V dropped 2 bases and J dropped 0; count of bases not matched to a gene: 4. In nucleotides, the CDR3 is TGTGCCAGCAGTGAACGAACAGGGGGCTTGAACACTGAAGCTTTCTTT. This codes for CASSERTGGLNTEAFF.

J is TRBJ2-1 and V is TRBV24-1; unclear D gene. This CDR3 is built from 14 residues. The V and J ends lost 4 bases and 7 bases respectively, with 13 bases between them. CDR1 and CDR2 from the germline V gene are KGHDR and SFDVKD. CDR3 nucleotides: TGTGCCACCAGTGACTCCCAGTGGGGTAATGAGCAGTTCTTC. Its protein is CATSDSQWGNEQFF.

This clonotype was seen repeatedly, ten times or more. This chain links TRBV2 with TRBJ2-6; TRBD1 might be the D (5 bases). This CDR3 region has 15 residues. The ends were cut back, 3 bases at V and 2 bases at J, with 8 bases in the middle. Per germline, CDR1 SNHLY and CDR2 FYNNEI. The CDR3 DNA reads TGTGCCAGCAGTGACTGGGGCACTGGGGCCAACGTCCTGACTTTC. It specifies CASSDWGTGANVLTF.

This rearrangement joins TRBV5-1 to TRBJ2-3; 12 bases line up with TRBD2. V was clipped by 3 bases and J by 2 bases; unmatched bases: 1. CDR1 and CDR2 (germline): SGHRS, YFSETQ. The CDR3 loop spans 15 amino acids. CDR3 amino acids: CASSWTSGDTDTQYF. For the CDR3, the DNA is TGCGCCAGCAGCTGGACTAGCGGGGACACAGATACGCAGTATTTT.

Note on this clonotype: This may come from a read error, since a much larger clone is one base off. The chain joins TRBV12-3 or TRBV12-4 to TRBJ1-1, with D perhaps matching TRBD1 (5 bases). The germline V and J ends were trimmed by 5 bases and 5 bases, with 15 bases remaining between them. The CDR3 runs to 14 residues. This CDR3 is CASSPLGGETEAFF. The CDR3 DNA is TGTGCCAGCAGTCCATTGGGGGGGGAAACTGAAGCTTTCTTT.

This clonotype was recorded many times. V is TRBV20-1 and J is TRBJ2-2; D unclear. This CDR3 has 13 residues. The germline V gene encodes CDR1 DFQATT and CDR2 SNEGSKA (reference sequence). V lost 3 bases and J lost 5, with 10 bases in between. The DNA for the CDR3 is TGCAGTGCTAGCTATGGGCTGACCGGGGAGCTGTTTTTT. It encodes CSASYGLTGELFF.

The sample holds many counts of this clonotype. This chain links TRBV12-3 or TRBV12-4 with TRBJ2-7, with 11 bases matching TRBD2. V was clipped by 5 bases and J by 1 base; unmatched bases: 1. CDR3 size: 14 residues. The DNA for the CDR3 is TGTGCCAGCAGTACTAGCGGGGGTTCCTACGAGCAGTACTTC. Translated, it gives CASSTSGGSYEQYF.

The chain recombines TRBV29-1 with TRBJ2-7, with 8 bases aligning to TRBD1. Looked up from germline, CDR1 is SQVTM and CDR2 is ANQGSEA. The CDR3 has 12 amino acids. CDR3 sequence: CSRRTGSYEQYF. Here the CDR3 DNA reads TGCAGTAGAAGGACAGGGTCCTACGAGCAGTACTTC.

This clonotype was observed a single time. The CDR3 ends on some other residue instead of the conserved phenylalanine or tryptophan, so this is likely a read error. The chain couples TRBV2 to TRBJ1-2, with D tentatively TRBD1 (6 bases). The CDR3 contains 16 residues. The germline gives CDR1 SNHLY, CDR2 FYNNEI. Trimming took off 10 bases at V and 0 bases at J, with 21 bases between the two ends. The CDR3 nucleotides read TGTGCCATCAGACTTACCCTGGGACACTCTAACTATGGCTACACCTCC. This encodes CAIRLTLGHSNYGYTS.

This clonotype was seen repeatedly, ten times or more. The chain has TRBV7-6 and TRBJ2-2; 11 bases map to TRBD2. The CDR3 contains 17 residues. Trimming cost V 1 base and J 4 bases; bases outside gene matches: 5. Germline V gene sequence: CDR1 SGHVS, CDR2 FNYEAQ. The CDR3 spells CASSLVLLAGGTGELFF. The DNA for the CDR3 is TGTGCCAGCAGCTTAGTATTGCTAGCGGGAGGCACCGGGGAGCTGTTTTTT.

Many counts were recorded for this clonotype. The chain is built from TRBV29-1 and TRBJ2-7; TRBD2 matches at 9 bases. V shed 7 bases and J 2 bases; nucleotides not matched to a gene: 15. The CDR3 contains 16 residues. Germline CDR1 and CDR2: SQVTM and ANQGSEA. CDR3 in DNA: TGCAGCGCAACCGGGACTAGCAGACGATCCACCTACGAGCAGTACTTC. As protein: CSATGTSRRSTYEQYF.

This clonotype was counted ten times or more. The chain combines TRBV20-1 with TRBJ1-1; D perhaps matches TRBD1 (6 bases). The CDR3 is 14 amino acids. Germline-derived CDR1 and CDR2 are DFQATT and SNEGSKA (reference sequence). The V and J ends lost 4 bases and 4 bases respectively, with 16 bases between them. The CDR3: CSAIQGLRGTEAFF. As DNA, the CDR3 is TGCAGTGCTATCCAGGGGTTGCGGGGCACTGAAGCTTTCTTT.

V gene TRBV10-1 combines with J gene TRBJ2-1; D gene unclear. CDR1 is WNHNN, CDR2 SYGVQD, per germline (reference sequence). The CDR3 consists of 14 residues. The ends were cut back, 4 bases at V and 8 bases at J, with 15 bases in the middle. In nucleotides, the CDR3 is TGCGCCAGCAGTGCTGTGACTGTAGTGGATGAGCAGTTCTTC. It yields the protein CASSAVTVVDEQFF.

This chain links TRBV20-1 with TRBJ2-7; D possibly uses TRBD1 or TRBD2 (5 bases each). CDR3 length: 13 residues. Per germline, CDR1 DFQATT and CDR2 SNEGSKA (reference sequence). V lost 5 bases and J lost 2, with 13 bases in between. CDR3 sequence (DNA): TGCAGTGCTGTGAGGGACGGAACCTACGAGCAGTACTTC. Translated, it gives CSAVRDGTYEQYF.

This clonotype has a single count. The chain links TRBV2 to TRBJ2-7; the match to TRBD1 covers 9 bases. This CDR3 is built from 14 residues. Germline loops: CDR1 SNHLY, CDR2 FYNNEI. After removal of 9 bases from V and 6 bases from J, the junction contained 12 bases not matched to a gene. CDR3 sequence: CARSSGLQGAEQYF. In nucleotides, the CDR3 is TGTGCCAGGAGCTCCGGGTTACAGGGGGCCGAGCAGTACTTC.

The rearrangement links TRBV10-3 to TRBJ2-7, with D tentatively TRBD2 (5 bases). CDR3 size: 14 residues. The germline V gene encodes CDR1 ENHRY and CDR2 SYGVKD. V was pared by 5 bases and J by 7 bases, with 18 bases between. The CDR3 region has the DNA TGTGCCATCAGTACTAACACCGGGGAACGGGAGCAGTACTTC. This encodes CAISTNTGEREQYF.

Remarks on this clonotype: Compared with germline, one end of the junction differs, possibly owing to a read error. The chain recombines TRBV12-3 or TRBV12-4 with TRBJ2-6, with 8 bases identical to TRBD1. The CDR3 is 18 residues long. CDR3 loop: CASSLETGGNTGANVLTF. The CDR3 coding sequence is TGTGCCAGCAGCTTAGAAACAGGGGGGAACACCGGGGCCAACGTCCTGACTTTC.

The chain uses TRBV27 and TRBJ2-2; unclear D gene. This CDR3 is built from 14 residues. V lost 6 bases to trimming and J lost 4 bases, with 12 bases between them. Germline V gene lookup returns CDR1 MNHEY and CDR2 SMNVEV (reference sequence). The DNA for the CDR3 is TGTGCCAGCAGACTTGAAGGGCCCACCGGGGAGCTGTTTTTT. Amino acid sequence: CASRLEGPTGELFF.

V usage is TRBV6-4 and J usage is TRBJ1-2; D perhaps matches TRBD1 (6 bases). CDR3 length: 15 amino acids. From germline, CDR1 is MRHNA and CDR2 SNTAGT. Between the trimmed V and J ends, which lost 4 bases and 3 bases, there was a span of 15 bases. CDR3 in DNA: TGTGCCAGCAGTGGCGGGGACACCGGGGACTATGGCTACACCTTC. The encoded protein is CASSGGDTGDYGYTF.

This clonotype has ten or more counts. The chain combines TRBV19 with TRBJ1-5, with 10 bases that match TRBD1. Trimming removed 7 bases from V and 4 bases from J; junction bases left unmatched: 10. There are 16 residues in the CDR3. Germline V CDR1 and CDR2: LNHDA, SQIVND (reference sequence). The CDR3 nucleotides read TGTGCCAGTACCACCGGTCCGGGACAGGGGAATCAGCCCCAGCATTTT. It codes for CASTTGPGQGNQPQHF.

This sequence joins TRBV7-2 and TRBJ2-2, with D possibly TRBD1 on 5 matching bases. Trimming took 3 bases from V and 7 from J, leaving 18 bases between them. In germline, CDR1 is SGHTA, CDR2 FQGNSA. The CDR3 spans 16 residues. CDR3 sequence reads: CASSFPRTHSNGELFF. The CDR3 DNA sequence: TGTGCCAGCAGCTTCCCCAGGACACATTCAAACGGGGAGCTGTTTTTT.

This chain joins TRBV4-1 and TRBJ1-4, with D unresolved. Trimming left V 5 bases short and J 8 bases short, with 15 bases between. Germline V gene data show CDR1 as MGHRA and CDR2 as YSYEKL. There are 14 residues in the CDR3. The CDR3 sequence is CASSSRNNLEKLFF. CDR3 bases: TGCGCCAGCAGCTCAAGAAATAATTTGGAAAAACTGTTTTTT.